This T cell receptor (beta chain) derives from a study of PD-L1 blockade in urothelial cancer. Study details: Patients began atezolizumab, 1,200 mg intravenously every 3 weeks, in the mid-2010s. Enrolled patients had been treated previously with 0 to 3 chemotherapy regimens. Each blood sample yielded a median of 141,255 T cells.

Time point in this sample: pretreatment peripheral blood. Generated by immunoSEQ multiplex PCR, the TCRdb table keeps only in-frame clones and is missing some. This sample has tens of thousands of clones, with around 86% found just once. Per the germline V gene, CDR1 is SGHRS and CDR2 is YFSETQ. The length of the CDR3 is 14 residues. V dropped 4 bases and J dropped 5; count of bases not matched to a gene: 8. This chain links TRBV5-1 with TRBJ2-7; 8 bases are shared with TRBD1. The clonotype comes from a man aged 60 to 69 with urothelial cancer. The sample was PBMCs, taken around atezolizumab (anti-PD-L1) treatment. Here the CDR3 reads CASSPGTGQDEQYF. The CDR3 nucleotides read TGCGCCAGCAGCCCCGGGACAGGACAGGACGAGCAGTACTTC.